Described below is a single T cell receptor beta chain sequence and its context. The antigen is not known. Since a much larger clone is just one base distant, this may be a read error. The CDR3 is 12 residues long. V shed 6 bases and J shed 3 bases, with 8 bases lying between them. CDR1 ENHRY and CDR2 SYGVKD come from the germline V gene. The data were taken from a study of blood T cells in healthy people across ages. Study background: The capture of about one barcoded beta molecule per two T cells was achieved by template switching.

Sample-barcoded 5' priming and a J-beta primer mix drove a second PCR of roughly 6 to 12 cycles. TCRdb re-called the 5' RACE reads through MiXCR, storing one row per CDR3 protein. The profile shows about a million distinct CDR3 sequences, roughly two fifths of them singletons. The study's findings and limits: Observed TCR beta diversity per million T cells went down as age went up. This fall followed a roughly linear course with age.

The chain links TRBV10-3 to TRBJ2-5; D might be TRBD2 (5 bases). The sample comprised blood. This clonotype was obtained from a man aged 18 to 30 in good health. The DNA of the CDR3 is TGTGCCATCAGGAGGGATAAAGAGACCCAGTACTTC. Translating it yields CAIRRDKETQYF.